These T cell receptor beta chains were read from a single sample in a study of blood T cell repertoires in COVID-19. Produced via immunoSEQ multiplex PCR; TCRdb's table is partial and in-frame only. In the table there are some 41,000 clones, roughly 87% of which are singletons. The specimen sequenced was peripheral blood. The receptors come from a woman aged 80 or over with active COVID-19. Both conserved end residues are part of each CDR3. The D gene is left open where the match is weak. The size field is filled for only some rows; it gives once, few, many or a size class.

>NA|TRBV28|TRBJ2-5|TRBD2
TGTGCCAGCAGTAAGGGGCGGGGGGGCCGCCAAGAGACCCAGTACTTC
CASSKGRGGRQETQYF
>NA|TRBV18|TRBJ1-3|TRBD1
TGTGCCAGCTCACCAGAGAGACAGGGCAGTGGAAACACCATATATTTT
CASSPERQGSGNTIYF
>NA|TRBV7-2|TRBJ2-5|TRBD2
TGTGCCAGCAGCGTAACTAGCGGGGGGGCCCCACAGGAGACCCAGTACTTC
CASSVTSGGAPQETQYF
>NA|TRBV30|TRBJ1-6|TRBD1
TGTGCCTGGAGTACGGGACAGGATAATTCACCCCTCCACTTT
CAWSTGQDNSPLHF
>NA|TRBV7-2|TRBJ2-7|TRBD1
TGTGCCAGCAGCAGGGGGACAGGGGGCGCCCCGGAGTACTTC
CASSRGTGGAPEYF
>NA|TRBV6-5|TRBJ1-2|TRBD1
TGTGCCAGCAGTCCCCCAGGACAGGCGTCCTATGGCTACACCTTC
CASSPPGQASYGYTF
>once|TRBV5-6|TRBJ2-1|TRBD2
TGTGCCAGCAGCTTGCGGGGACTAGCGGGTTCCAATGAGCAGTTCTTC
CASSLRGLAGSNEQFF
>NA|TRBV15|TRBJ1-6|NA
TGTGCCACCAGCAGAGTTCGGTCCGCAAACTCCTATAATTCACCCCTCCACTTT
CATSRVRSANSYNSPLHF
>medium-sized|TRBV4-3|TRBJ2-2|NA
TGCGCCAGCAGCCGCGGGACAGTGGGCCAAACCGGGGAGCTGTTTTTT
CASSRGTVGQTGELFF
>NA|TRBV5-5|TRBJ2-2|NA
TGTGCCAGCAGCCAGAGAACGGGGGCGAACACCGGGGAGCTGTTTTTT
CASSQRTGANTGELFF
>NA|TRBV19|TRBJ2-7|TRBD2
TGTGCCCGTGGGAGGGCCCGGGGCGAGCAGTACTTC
CARGRARGEQYF
>NA|TRBV7-2|TRBJ1-5|TRBD1
TGTGCCAGCAGCCAAGGGGGCACCAAGCGTAGCAATCAGCCCCAGCATTTT
CASSQGGTKRSNQPQHF
>NA|TRBV15|TRBJ1-5|NA
TGTGCCACCAGCGTCGGCCAAACAGTGCGTAGCAATCAGCCCCAGCATTTT
CATSVGQTVRSNQPQHF
>NA|TRBV7-2|TRBJ2-7|NA
TGTGCCAGCAGCTTAACTCGCCAGGGGTACGAGCAGTACTTC
CASSLTRQGYEQYF
>NA|TRBV6-6|TRBJ1-1|NA
TGTGCCAGCAGTCCGATCCCGGGAGCCATGAACACTGAAGCTTTCTTT
CASSPIPGAMNTEAFF
>NA|TRBV7-9|TRBJ2-1|NA
TGTGCCAGCAGCTTCCTTTCGGCTAGGCGGATCAATGAGCAGTTCTTC
CASSFLSARRINEQFF
>NA|TRBV18|TRBJ1-4|TRBD1
TGTGCCAGCTCAGGTCAGGGGGATGAAAAACTGTTTTTT
CASSGQGDEKLFF
>NA|TRBV4-3|TRBJ2-7|NA
TGCGCCAGCAGCCAAGTCGCGGGGGCGGGGTACGAGCAGTACTTC
CASSQVAGAGYEQYF
>NA|TRBV5-1|TRBJ2-7|NA
TGCGCCAGCAGACCCCAGGGTATGGCCTCCTACGAGCAGTACTTC
CASRPQGMASYEQYF
>NA|TRBV4-2|TRBJ1-6|NA
TGTGCCAGCAGCCAAGTCTCTCGGGGGGGCTATAATTCACCCCTCCACTTT
CASSQVSRGGYNSPLHF
>NA|TRBV24-1|TRBJ2-3|TRBD1
TGTGCCACCAGTGAGTTGGGGACAGGGTCCACAGATACGCAGTATTTT
CATSELGTGSTDTQYF
>NA|TRBV6-5|TRBJ1-2|NA
TGTGCCAGCAGTTATAATCGGGGAGGAGGCTATGGCTACACCTTC
CASSYNRGGGYGYTF
>NA|TRBV9|TRBJ2-1|TRBD2
TGTGCCAGCAGCCACCGGACTAGCGGGGGGGAATACTACAATGAGCAGTTCTTC
CASSHRTSGGEYYNEQFF